A single sample gave rise to the 6 T cell receptor beta chains below, sequenced in a study of T cell clusters in autoimmune cytopenias. Tens of thousands of genome equivalents of blood DNA were amplified for TRB. One tube held mixed TRB-A and TRB-B primer pools for touch-down PCR. TCRdb reprocessed the multiplex PCR reads and keeps a single row for each CDR3 protein, giving no DNA. Recorded here are roughly 7,500 distinct CDR3 sequences; the top ten clones represent roughly 30%. This sample also belongs to another study, concerning T cell repertoires in aging, cancer and after chemotherapy.

Sequenced sample: peripheral blood. These receptors were taken from a human donor with an autoimmune cytopenia or autoimmune hepatitis (not recorded which).

The chain links TRBV7-9 to TRBJ1-1. Germline CDR1 reads SEHNR; CDR2 reads FQNEAQ (reference sequence). This CDR3 region has 15 residues. CDR3 sequence: CASSLADWGITEAFF.

The chain employs TRBV19 and TRBJ1-1. The CDR3 totals 14 residues. CDR1 and CDR2 (germline): LNHDA, SQIVND (reference sequence). CDR3 sequence: CASLNHLGNTEAFF.

This chain connects TRBV4-1 to TRBJ1-1. The CDR3 is made up of 13 amino acids. Germline CDR1 reads MGHRA; CDR2 reads YSYEKL. The CDR3 loop is CASSQGVRTEAFF.

The chain joins TRBV18 to TRBJ1-1; TCRdb indicates TRBD1, and absent DNA this call remains unverified. The CDR3 is 14 residues long. The germline V gene encodes CDR1 KGHSH and CDR2 LQKENI. The CDR3 region is CASSPRTENTEAFF.

J is TRBJ2-1 and V is TRBV5-1; TCRdb designates TRBD1, a call that cannot be tested without DNA. Germline-derived CDR1 and CDR2 are SGHRS and YFSETQ. This CDR3 is built from 15 residues. The CDR3 is CASSLEGQGGNEQFF.

The chain employs TRBV12-3 or TRBV12-4 and TRBJ1-3; TCRdb outputs TRBD1, but without DNA this stays unchecked. The CDR3 is made up of 16 amino acids. Here the CDR3 reads CASSGTGVYSGNTIYF.